Listed here are 27 T cell receptor beta chains from one sample, sequenced in a study of neurological immune-mediated disorders (dated by TCRdb to between 2018 and 2021). Library method: 5' RACE. The sequencing machine was an Illumina HiSeq 2500. Clones were called with MiXCR by TCRdb after fastp trimmed the public reads at Q25, and only in-frame beta chains were retained. Identical CDR3 protein sequences are pooled into one entry, listed with their most common genes and DNA. This sample is represented by tens of thousands of distinct CDR3 sequences; 24% of them were singletons. Under 5.5% of the sample is in the top ten clones. In the paper's terms, the time point label means: technical triplicate 2. Sequenced input: PBMCs. The receptors originated from a man in his sixties with HTLV-1-associated myelopathy (HAM/TSP).

The sample holds many counts of this clonotype. The rearrangement joins TRBV11-2 to TRBJ2-7; 7 bases agree with TRBD1. Germline V gene data show CDR1 as SGHAT and CDR2 as FQNNGV. The CDR3 is 13 amino acids. V dropped 5 bases and J dropped 7; count of bases not matched to a gene: 8. CDR3 loop: CASSRGGLEEQYF. In DNA, the CDR3 is TGTGCCAGCAGCCGAGGGGGCCTCGAGGAGCAGTACTTC.

The chain uses TRBV28 and TRBJ2-5, with D perhaps matching TRBD2 (6 bases). CDR3 size: 14 residues. V lost 3 bases and J 0 bases, leaving 8 bases between the germline ends. CDR1 and CDR2 from the germline V gene are MDHEN and SYDVKM. Here the CDR3 DNA reads TGTGCCAGCAGTTTGCGGGACCACCAAGAGACCCAGTACTTC. It translates to CASSLRDHQETQYF.

This clonotype was observed many times. The junction shows a germline mismatch at one end, possibly a read error. The chain uses TRBV20-1 and TRBJ2-3; 8 positions agree with TRBD1. There are 12 residues in the CDR3. The germline gives CDR1 DFQATT, CDR2 SNEGSKA (reference sequence). CDR3 DNA: TGCAGTGCCGAGCGCGGGACAGGCGGGGAAGATTTT. This translates into CSAERGTGGEDF.

There are many counts of this clonotype. The V and J genes are TRBV27 and TRBJ1-5, with 7 bases matching TRBD1. The V segment lost 8 bases and the J segment 1 base; nucleotides outside the gene matches: 5. Germline CDR1 MNHEY, CDR2 SMNVEV (reference sequence). The CDR3 extends over 14 amino acids. The CDR3 DNA reads as TGTGCCAGCGGGCTACAGGGGAGCAATCAGCCCCAGCATTTT. This sequence encodes CASGLQGSNQPQHF.

In its sample, this clonotype was seen many times. This chain connects TRBV5-6 to TRBJ2-3; TRBD2 matches at 7 bases. The CDR3 has 13 amino acids. The trim removed 3 bases at V and 6 bases at J, leaving 4 bases unmatched. Germline values: CDR1 SGHDT, CDR2 YYEEEE. Written as DNA, the CDR3 is TGTGCCAGCAGCTGGTGGGGGGGGGATACGCAGTATTTT. Protein: CASSWWGGDTQYF.

There are many counts of this clonotype. V usage is TRBV11-2 and J usage is TRBJ2-2, with 10 bases aligning to TRBD2. The CDR3 length is 16 residues. J gave up 1 base and V 7 bases, and 6 bases lay outside the gene matches. Germline V lookup: CDR1 SGHAT, CDR2 FQNNGV. Here the CDR3 reads CASKHSSGRNTGELFF. The CDR3 coding sequence is TGTGCCAGCAAGCACTCTAGCGGGAGGAACACCGGGGAGCTGTTTTTT.

Concerning this clonotype: A read error may account for a junction end that differs from germline. The chain couples TRBV5-1 to TRBJ2-1, with 9 bases matching TRBD2. This CDR3 has 15 amino acids. Germline CDR1 is SGHRS and CDR2 is YFSETQ. The CDR3 sequence is CASSLAGTSRGEQFF. CDR3 sequence (DNA): TGTGCCAGCAGCTTGGCCGGGACTAGCCGGGGTGAGCAGTTCTTC.

Ten or more counts support this clonotype. The chain links TRBV7-6 to TRBJ2-1, with TRBD1 matching 9 bases. V lost 5 bases to trimming and J lost 5 bases; unmatched junction nucleotides: 10. CDR1 and CDR2 (germline): SGHVS, FNYEAQ. The CDR3 length is 16 residues. CDR3 residues: CASSPPGTGWDNEQFF. For the CDR3, the DNA is TGTGCCAGCAGCCCCCCTGGGACAGGGTGGGACAATGAGCAGTTCTTC.

This clonotype was recorded many times. The V call is TRBV20-1, the J call TRBJ1-1; D is possibly TRBD1 (5 bases). CDR1 is DFQATT, CDR2 SNEGSKA, per germline (reference sequence). The CDR3 runs to 14 residues. Trimming left V 0 bases short and J 1 base short, with 9 bases between. The CDR3 DNA reads TGCAGTGCTAGAGAGGAGGGGAAGAACACTGAAGCTTTCTTT. This gives the protein CSAREEGKNTEAFF.

This clonotype was seen repeatedly, ten times or more. The chain employs TRBV7-9 and TRBJ1-1; 8 nucleotides agree with TRBD1. Germline values: CDR1 SEHNR, CDR2 FQNEAQ (reference sequence). The CDR3 runs to 12 residues. V lost 6 bases, J lost 8 bases, and 5 bases stayed unmatched. This CDR3 reads CASSTGGEEAFF. In DNA form, the CDR3 reads TGTGCCAGCAGTACAGGGGGAGAGGAAGCTTTCTTT.

This clonotype came up many times. J is TRBJ2-1 and V is TRBV20-1; 9 bases line up with TRBD1. Germline V gives CDR1 DFQATT, CDR2 SNEGSKA (reference sequence). After removal of 0 bases from V and 8 bases from J, the junction contained 2 bases not matched to a gene. The length of the CDR3 is 13 residues. Here the CDR3 reads CSARDWTGDEQFF. Here the CDR3 DNA reads TGCAGTGCTAGAGACTGGACAGGGGATGAGCAGTTCTTC.

This clonotype was counted at least ten times. The V call is TRBV5-1, the J call TRBJ2-5; weak D call: TRBD1 (6 bases). This CDR3 spans 15 amino acids. The germline V gene encodes CDR1 SGHRS and CDR2 YFSETQ. The V gene lost 0 bases and the J gene lost 5 bases, with 14 bases spanning the gap. The DNA of the CDR3 is TGCGCCAGCAGCTTGGCCCTGGGGGCCGTGGAGACCCAGTACTTC. This gives the protein CASSLALGAVETQYF. The whole variable domain, remainder taken from reference TRBV5-1 and TRBJ2-5, is KAGVTQTPRYLIKTRGQQVTLSCSPISGHRSVSWYQQTPGQGLQFLFEYFSETQRNKGNFPGRFSGRQFSNSRSEMNVSTLELGDSALYLCASSLALGAVETQYFGPGTRLLVL.

In DNA form, the CDR3 reads TGCAGCGCCCCCGGACGGACCGGGGAGCTGTTTTTT. Encoded protein: CSAPGRTGELFF. V is TRBV29-1 and J is TRBJ2-2; the D is unclear. The germline V gene has CDR1 SQVTM and CDR2 ANQGSEA. V was trimmed by 7 bases and J by 5 bases, leaving 11 bases between them. The CDR3 spans 12 residues.

CDR3 sequence (DNA): TGCGCCAGCAGCTGGGGGCCGGGACTAGCAGTGAACAATGAGCAGTTCTTC. Protein: CASSWGPGLAVNNEQFF. The J gene is TRBJ2-1, the V gene TRBV5-1, with 9 bases lining up with TRBD2. The trim removed 3 bases at V and 5 bases at J, leaving 12 bases unmatched. The CDR3 loop spans 17 amino acids. CDR1 is SGHRS and CDR2 is YFSETQ in the germline V gene.

The sample holds many counts of this clonotype. The chain couples TRBV5-1 to TRBJ1-1; TRBD1 might be the D (5 bases). Germline CDR1 is SGHRS and CDR2 is YFSETQ. The CDR3 runs to 15 residues. Trimming took off 1 base at V and 3 bases at J, with 13 bases between the two ends. CDR3 sequence (DNA): TGCGCCAGCAGCTTGTTTGGGCAGGGCGACACTGAAGCTTTCTTT. This codes for CASSLFGQGDTEAFF.

The chain is built from TRBV5-1 and TRBJ2-7; 7 bases map to TRBD1. Per the germline V gene, CDR1 is SGHRS and CDR2 is YFSETQ. Unmatched junction bases numbered 6, after V lost 0 bases and J lost 0 bases. The CDR3 runs 16 residues. CDR3: CASSLAPGQNSYEQYF. The CDR3 DNA reads TGCGCCAGCAGCTTGGCCCCGGGACAGAACTCCTACGAGCAGTACTTC.

The chain is built from TRBV15 and TRBJ2-7; tentatively, D is TRBD1 (6 bases). The germline V gene has CDR1 LNHNV and CDR2 YYDKDF (reference sequence). CDR3 length: 13 residues. V lost 3 bases, J lost 4 bases, and 10 bases lay in between. The CDR3 region is CATSRDRNYEQYF. CDR3 nucleotides: TGTGCCACCAGCAGGGACAGAAATTACGAGCAGTACTTC.

The chain uses TRBV5-6 and TRBJ2-7; D remains ambiguous. Trimming pared 7 bases from V and 0 bases from J, leaving 11 bases between. This CDR3 is built from 13 residues. Germline V gene sequence: CDR1 SGHDT, CDR2 YYEEEE. The CDR3 DNA reads TGTGCCAGCCGACCCGTCAGCTCCTACGAGCAGTACTTC. Protein: CASRPVSSYEQYF.

The chain employs TRBV27 and TRBJ2-7; D might be TRBD1 (6 bases). Germline loops: CDR1 MNHEY, CDR2 SMNVEV (reference sequence). The CDR3 covers 14 residues. Between the trimmed V and J ends, which lost 3 bases and 3 bases, there was a span of 12 bases. CDR3 region: CASSFGQGSYEQYF. For the CDR3, the DNA is TGTGCCAGCAGTTTTGGTCAGGGGAGCTACGAGCAGTACTTC.

This clonotype showed up many times. The J gene is TRBJ2-1, the V gene TRBV15; 7 positions match TRBD1. CDR1 is LNHNV, CDR2 YYDKDF, per germline (reference sequence). Trimming took 1 base from V and 10 from J; bases not matched to a gene: 4. CDR3 length: 13 residues. The CDR3 bases are TGTGCCACCAGCAGAGCACAGGGGTCGGAGCAGTTCTTC. This codes for CATSRAQGSEQFF.

This clonotype was counted at least ten times. The gene calls are TRBV5-1 and TRBJ2-1; D not resolved. The CDR3 loop spans 15 amino acids. Germline CDR1 and CDR2: SGHRS and YFSETQ. V lost 2 bases and J 0 bases, leaving 9 bases between the germline ends. The CDR3 reads CASSFSRNSYNEQFF. Written as DNA, the CDR3 is TGCGCCAGCAGCTTCAGCAGGAACTCCTACAATGAGCAGTTCTTC. The whole variable domain, filled in from reference TRBV5-1 and TRBJ2-1, reads KAGVTQTPRYLIKTRGQQVTLSCSPISGHRSVSWYQQTPGQGLQFLFEYFSETQRNKGNFPGRFSGRQFSNSRSEMNVSTLELGDSALYLCASSFSRNSYNEQFFGPGTRLTVL.

This clonotype was seen many times. The V and J genes are TRBV9 and TRBJ2-7, with D possibly TRBD2 on 5 matching bases. CDR1 SGDLS and CDR2 YYNGEE come from the germline V gene. The V and J ends lost 3 bases and 6 bases respectively, with 16 bases between them. The CDR3 totals 14 residues. In DNA form, the CDR3 reads TGTGCCAGCAGCGCCGACGCGTTCCGGGGCGAGCAGTACTTC. Protein: CASSADAFRGEQYF.

This clonotype has at least ten counts. The gene calls are TRBV20-1 and TRBJ2-1; TRBD2 agrees at 9 bases. The germline V gene has CDR1 DFQATT and CDR2 SNEGSKA (reference sequence). This CDR3 is 20 amino acids long. Unmatched junction bases numbered 21, after V lost 1 base and J lost 5 bases. CDR3 sequence reads: CSARGGPAGGPIPANNEQFF. CDR3 in DNA: TGCAGTGCTAGAGGGGGCCCCGCGGGAGGGCCTATTCCAGCCAACAATGAGCAGTTCTTC.

The CDR3 protein is CASSSRRTGGSYEQYF. The CDR3 nucleotides read TGTGCCAGCAGCTCCAGGAGGACAGGGGGTTCCTACGAGCAGTACTTC. The chain uses TRBV7-9 and TRBJ2-7, with TRBD1 matching over 10 bases. J lost 1 base, V lost 4 bases, and 7 bases had no gene match. Germline V gene lookup returns CDR1 SEHNR and CDR2 FQNEAQ (reference sequence). This CDR3 spans 16 amino acids.

The table lists this clonotype with many counts. V is TRBV6-6 and J is TRBJ1-5; D uncertain. From germline, CDR1 is MNHNY and CDR2 SVGAGI (reference sequence). V was pared by 4 bases and J by 4 bases, with 11 bases between. The CDR3 is made up of 14 amino acids. The CDR3 DNA reads as TGTGCCAGCAGTTTAAGAGCAGTTAATCAGCCCCAGCATTTT. This codes for CASSLRAVNQPQHF.

The genes are TRBV25-1 and TRBJ2-2, with D perhaps TRBD2 (7 bases). This CDR3 has 15 residues. Per germline, CDR1 MGHDK and CDR2 SYGVNS. V dropped 3 bases and J dropped 5 bases, with 13 bases sitting between them. The CDR3 nucleotides are TGTGCCAGCAGTGACTGGGGGGGCAGAACCGGGGAGCTGTTTTTT. Residues: CASSDWGGRTGELFF. Complete variable domain (other parts from reference TRBV25-1 and TRBJ2-2): EADIYQTPRYLVIGTGKKITLECSQTMGHDKMYWYQQDPGMELHLIHYSYGVNSTEKGDLSSESTVSRIRTEHFPLTLESARPSHTSQYLCASSDWGGRTGELFFGEGSRLTVL.

This clonotype was counted a few times. This rearrangement joins TRBV7-6 to TRBJ2-7, with no clear D. The CDR3 spans 9 residues. CDR1 and CDR2 (germline): SGHVS, FNYEAQ. V was cut by 8 bases and J by 5 bases, with 4 bases left in between. The CDR3 loop reads CASGDEQYF. The CDR3 bases are TGTGCCAGCGGGGACGAGCAGTACTTC.